Following are 25 T cell receptor beta chains from one sample sequenced in a study of radiotherapy plus CTLA-4 blockade in lung cancer. The repertoire was sequenced with immunoSEQ multiplex PCR; TCRdb's copy has only in-frame clones and lacks some. The sample shows around 86,000 clones, around 86% of them seen only once. Specimen: peripheral blood, collected from a patient treated with radiotherapy plus ipilimumab. These receptor sequences come from a human donor with non-small cell lung cancer who had stable disease on radiotherapy plus ipilimumab.

The rearrangement joins TRBV9 to TRBJ1-3; 9 bases align to TRBD1. The germline CDR1 and CDR2 sequences are SGDLS and YYNGEE. CDR3 size: 13 residues. J lost 8 bases, V lost 3 bases, and 3 bases had no gene match. The CDR3 spells CASSGDRADTIYF. In nucleotides, the CDR3 is TGTGCCAGCAGCGGGGACAGGGCTGACACCATATATTTT.

The CDR3 DNA is TGTGCCAGCAGCAACCGGGACAGGGGGCGAAGAACTGAAGCTTTCTTT. Its protein is CASSNRDRGRRTEAFF. This chain joins TRBV7-8 and TRBJ1-1, with 12 bases fitting TRBD1. V shed 5 bases, J shed 5 bases, and the junction held 9 bases outside the gene matches. CDR1 is SGHVS and CDR2 is FQNEAQ in the germline V gene. This CDR3 has 16 amino acids.

This chain links TRBV6-1 with TRBJ1-3; D is uncertain. The CDR3 contains 15 residues. The V gene's germline CDR1 is MNHNS and CDR2 SASEGT. The germline V and J ends were trimmed by 4 bases and 0 bases, with 10 bases remaining between them. CDR3 protein: CASSAQGFSGNTIYF. In DNA form, the CDR3 reads TGTGCCAGCAGTGCCCAAGGTTTCTCTGGAAACACCATATATTTT.

The chain joins TRBV5-1 to TRBJ1-5; 7 bases agree with TRBD1. The CDR3 has 14 residues. Germline loops: CDR1 SGHRS, CDR2 YFSETQ. J was trimmed by 6 bases and V by 0 bases; bases with no gene match: 3. The CDR3 region is CASSLGQGGQPQHF. The CDR3 DNA sequence: TGCGCCAGCAGCTTGGGACAGGGAGGTCAGCCCCAGCATTTT. The full variable domain, completed using reference TRBV5-1 and TRBJ1-5, is KAGVTQTPRYLIKTRGQQVTLSCSPISGHRSVSWYQQTPGQGLQFLFEYFSETQRNKGNFPGRFSGRQFSNSRSEMNVSTLELGDSALYLCASSLGQGGQPQHFGDGTRLSIL.

V is TRBV5-1 and J is TRBJ2-7, with TRBD1 matching over 8 bases. The V segment lost 3 bases and the J segment 7 bases; nucleotides outside the gene matches: 6. Germline V CDR1 and CDR2: SGHRS, YFSETQ. The CDR3 is 13 amino acids. CDR3 in amino acids: CASSSTGAVEQYF. CDR3 sequence (DNA): TGCGCCAGCAGCTCGACAGGGGCTGTTGAGCAGTACTTC.

The chain is built from TRBV5-1 and TRBJ2-7; 9 nucleotides agree with TRBD2. Looked up from germline, CDR1 is SGHRS and CDR2 is YFSETQ. The CDR3 is made up of 15 amino acids. The J segment lost 4 bases and the V segment lost 2 bases, leaving 7 bases of the junction unmatched. CDR3 nucleotides: TGCGCCAGCAGCTTCAGTAGCGGGAGCCAATACGAGCAGTACTTC. Its protein is CASSFSSGSQYEQYF.

The chain employs TRBV7-9 and TRBJ2-5; the D is unclear. Germline lookup yields CDR1 SEHNR and CDR2 FQNEAQ (reference sequence). The germline V and J ends were trimmed by 1 base and 3 bases, with 15 bases remaining between them. The CDR3 is 16 residues long. CDR3 protein: CASSLDTAPGKETQYF. Written as DNA, the CDR3 is TGTGCCAGCAGCTTAGACACAGCCCCCGGAAAAGAGACCCAGTACTTC.

The V gene is TRBV7-2, the J gene TRBJ1-3; 8 bases fit TRBD1. The CDR3 is 15 amino acids. Germline CDR1 SGHTA, CDR2 FQGNSA. Trimming removed 5 bases from V and 4 bases from J; junction bases left unmatched: 7. The CDR3 DNA is TGTGCCAGCAGCCAGGGGGCCGGGGCCGGAAACACCATATATTTT. Translation: CASSQGAGAGNTIYF.

This chain joins TRBV19 and TRBJ2-5; 12 bases are a match to TRBD2. The germline V gene has CDR1 LNHDA and CDR2 SQIVND (reference sequence). V lost 4 bases and J lost 5; bases outside the gene matches: 2. The CDR3 consists of 14 residues. The CDR3 spells CASSSLAGGETQYF. CDR3 DNA sequence: TGTGCCAGTAGTAGCCTAGCGGGGGGGGAGACCCAGTACTTC.

CDR3 nucleotide sequence: TGTGCCAGCAGCCCGGACAGGGGTGGCACAGATACGCAGTATTTT. Protein: CASSPDRGGTDTQYF. This chain connects TRBV7-3 to TRBJ2-3; 9 bases are a match to TRBD1. This CDR3 is built from 15 residues. Germline V lookup: CDR1 SGHTA, CDR2 FQGTGA. Losses at the gene ends were 5 bases for V and 1 base for J; bases not matched to a gene: 4.

The chain employs TRBV30 and TRBJ2-6; D is perhaps TRBD1 (6 bases). The J call may be mistaken, given a closer DNA end match to TRBJ2-7. This CDR3 region has 12 residues. Germline V gives CDR1 GTSNPN, CDR2 SVGIG (reference sequence). The CDR3, as DNA: TGTGCCTGGAGCCAGGGGTCCTACGAGCAGTACTTC. Encoded protein: CAWSQGSYEQYF.

CDR3 sequence (DNA): TGCAGCGTTGACATACTTGGGGTAGGCTACGAGCAGTACTTC. Protein: CSVDILGVGYEQYF. The chain carries TRBV29-1 and TRBJ2-7; D is uncertain. The CDR3 contains 14 residues. Trimming cost V 3 bases and J 3 bases, with 15 bases left between them. Looked up from germline, CDR1 is SQVTM and CDR2 is ANQGSEA.

The rearrangement links TRBV7-2 to TRBJ2-7; D ambiguous. The CDR3 spans 11 residues. V gave up 1 base and J gave up 8 bases, with 6 bases separating them. The germline CDR1 and CDR2 sequences are SGHTA and FQGNSA. Here the CDR3 reads CASSLDRKQYF. The CDR3 DNA reads TGTGCCAGCAGCTTAGACCGTAAGCAGTACTTC.

V is TRBV4-1 and J is TRBJ2-7, with D possibly TRBD1 on 5 matching bases. The germline gives CDR1 MGHRA, CDR2 YSYEKL. This CDR3 comprises 14 residues. The V and J ends lost 0 bases and 6 bases respectively, with 12 bases between them. The CDR3: CASSQDSQGLEQYF. CDR3 sequence (DNA): TGCGCCAGCAGCCAAGACTCGCAGGGTCTCGAGCAGTACTTC.

The V call is TRBV5-1, the J call TRBJ1-1; D gene ambiguous. This CDR3 is built from 13 residues. V lost 7 bases to trimming and J lost 2 bases, with 12 bases between them. Germline V gives CDR1 SGHRS, CDR2 YFSETQ. CDR3 in amino acids: CASGGVGNTEAFF. The CDR3 DNA follows: TGCGCCAGCGGCGGGGTAGGAAACACTGAAGCTTTCTTT.

This chain joins TRBV6-6 and TRBJ2-7, with 10 positions matching TRBD2. Germline CDR1 is MNHNY and CDR2 is SVGAGI (reference sequence). This CDR3 contains 16 residues. With 0 bases clipped from V and 1 base from J, the junction kept 3 bases outside the gene matches. CDR3 DNA: TGTGCCAGCAGTTACTCGAGCGGGAGGGTATCCTACGAGCAGTACTTC. Translating gives CASSYSSGRVSYEQYF.

The chain is built from TRBV28 and TRBJ1-5; weak D call: TRBD1 (5 bases). The CDR3 is 14 amino acids. The V end was cut by 6 bases, the J end by 0 bases, with 9 bases between. Germline CDR1 MDHEN, CDR2 SYDVKM. This CDR3 is CASSGGVSNQPQHF. CDR3 nucleotide sequence: TGTGCCAGCAGCGGAGGGGTTAGCAATCAGCCCCAGCATTTT.

This clone was recorded a few times. The chain is built from TRBV19 and TRBJ1-1; D remains unclear. The CDR3 is 14 residues long. The V end lost 1 base, the J end lost 4 bases, and 10 bases lay between the germline ends. Per germline, CDR1 LNHDA and CDR2 SQIVND (reference sequence). CDR3: CASSIGLKATEAFF. DNA of the CDR3: TGTGCCAGTAGTATAGGGCTGAAGGCCACTGAAGCTTTCTTT.

This sequence joins TRBV7-8 and TRBJ1-5; D perhaps matches TRBD1 (6 bases). This CDR3 has 15 residues. The V end was cut by 3 bases, the J end by 6 bases, with 15 bases between. Per germline, CDR1 SGHVS and CDR2 FQNEAQ. CDR3 sequence reads: CASSLYRDSSQPQHF. The CDR3 region has the DNA TGTGCCAGCAGCTTGTACAGGGACTCATCTCAGCCCCAGCATTTT.

This chain links TRBV2 with TRBJ1-5; 12 bases match TRBD1. CDR1 is SNHLY and CDR2 is FYNNEI in the germline V gene. The CDR3 covers 15 residues. After removal of 7 bases from V and 7 bases from J, the junction contained 8 bases not matched to a gene. DNA of the CDR3: TGTGCCAGCACCCCGGGACAGGGGGCCGGACAGCCCCAGCATTTT. Translated: CASTPGQGAGQPQHF.

This CDR3 reads CASSSPGTGVMALHF. DNA for the CDR3: TGTGCCAGCAGTTCCCCCGGGACAGGGGTAATGGCCCTCCACTTT. The V call is TRBV2, the J call TRBJ1-6; 10 bases map to TRBD1. V lost 5 bases, J lost 14 bases, and 12 bases stayed unmatched. CDR1 is SNHLY and CDR2 is FYNNEI in the germline V gene. The CDR3 totals 15 residues.

The V gene is TRBV30, the J gene TRBJ1-6, with 7 bases lining up with TRBD1. This CDR3 region has 14 residues. V was pared by 3 bases and J by 6 bases, with 5 bases of the junction left unmatched. CDR1 and CDR2 from the germline V gene are GTSNPN and SVGIG (reference sequence). The CDR3 DNA sequence: TGTGCCTGGAGCCGAACAGGGGCTAATTCACCCCTCCACTTT. It codes for CAWSRTGANSPLHF.

The gene calls are TRBV28 and TRBJ2-7; D may be TRBD1 (6 bases). The CDR3 extends over 14 amino acids. Germline CDR1 and CDR2: MDHEN and SYDVKM. V lost 1 base, J lost 6 bases, and 13 bases lay in between. Here the CDR3 DNA reads TGTGCCAGCAGTTTATCGGCAGGGGCGCCCGAGCAGTACTTC. It specifies CASSLSAGAPEQYF. The complete variable domain, with remaining parts taken from reference TRBV28 and TRBJ2-7, reads DVKVTQSSRYLVKRTGEKVFLECVQDMDHENMFWYRQDPGLGLRLIYFSYDVKMKEKGDIPEGYSVSREKKERFSLILESASTNQTSMYLCASSLSAGAPEQYFGPGTRLTVT.

This clone was observed once. The V and J genes are TRBV6-5 and TRBJ2-7; 9 nucleotides agree with TRBD2. J was trimmed by 4 bases and V by 4 bases; bases with no gene match: 8. The germline CDR1 and CDR2 sequences are MNHEY and SVGAGI. The CDR3 consists of 15 residues. The CDR3 sequence is CASSLGLAFRYEQYF. CDR3 sequence (DNA): TGTGCCAGCAGTTTGGGACTAGCCTTTCGTTACGAGCAGTACTTC.

This rearrangement joins TRBV18 to TRBJ2-2; 10 bases align to TRBD1. The junction had 5 bases not matched to a gene; V was cut back by 3 bases and J by 7 bases. CDR3 size: 15 residues. Germline assignment: CDR1 KGHSH and CDR2 LQKENI. This CDR3 is CASSPPGQGIGELFF. The CDR3 region has the DNA TGTGCCAGCTCACCTCCGGGACAGGGGATCGGGGAGCTGTTTTTT.